Listed below are T cell receptor beta chains from one sample, sequenced in a study of blood T cells in healthy people across ages. One entry per CDR3 protein results from TCRdb running MiXCR on the 5' RACE reads. The profile shows about 2 million distinct CDR3 sequences, less than 50% of them singletons. Material: blood. The receptors were sampled from a middle-aged woman in good health. Both conserved end residues are part of each CDR3. The order of the fields is D gene, V gene, clone size, J gene, CDR3 DNA, CDR3 protein. D genes are given only for firm matches. Size tells how often a clone was seen (once, few, many) or the class of an expanded clone, and some rows leave it out.

>TRBD1|TRBV9|few|TRBJ1-2
TGTGCCAGCACGGAAACGACAGGGGAGGGGTATGGCTACACCTTC
CASTETTGEGYGYTF
>-|TRBV7-2|few|TRBJ2-7
TGTGCCAGCAGCTTAGCTCTCAGGGGCTACGAGCAGTACTTC
CASSLALRGYEQYF
>-|TRBV20-1|once|TRBJ2-2
TGCAGTGCTAGGATACGAGGGAACTTTAACACCGGGGAGCTGTTTTTT
CSARIRGNFNTGELFF
>-|TRBV6-1|-|TRBJ1-2
TGTGTCAGCAGTGAACCTACGGGGGCCTATGGCTACACCTTC
CVSSEPTGAYGYTF
>TRBD1|TRBV28|few|TRBJ1-4
TGTGCCAGCAGTTTGTGGACAGGCTGGGGGATTAATGAAAAACTGTTTTTT
CASSLWTGWGINEKLFF
>-|TRBV24-1|-|TRBJ2-5
TGTGCCACCAGTGATGGTGGAGCGGGCAGGATGGAGACCCAGTACTTC
CATSDGGAGRMETQYF
>-|TRBV10-2|-|TRBJ1-1
TGCGCCAGCATCGTACAGGGTAATTGGATCCCTGAAGCTTTCTTT
CASIVQGNWIPEAFF
>-|TRBV29-1|-|TRBJ1-5
TGCAGCGTTGATGCTGGGAGGAACCAGCCCCAGCATTTT
CSVDAGRNQPQHF
>-|TRBV5-4|-|TRBJ2-5
TGTGCCAGCAGCTTGGCTGGGACTCGGGAGACCCGGTACTTC
CASSLAGTRETRYF
>TRBD2|TRBV27|few|TRBJ2-1
TGTGCCAGCAGCCATCCCGGGACTAGAGCCACGGGGGAGCAGTTCTTC
CASSHPGTRATGEQFF